This paragraph covers one TCR beta chain sequence. The antigen remains unidentified. The record originates from a study of T cells in Graves' hyperthyroidism and ophthalmopathy. Whole-study context: Initial diagnosis, before any treatment, was when peripheral blood was collected.

Exclusion of patients followed from uncontrolled infection, other autoimmune disease, pregnancy or lactation. Fresh peripheral blood, 8 to 10 ml of it, supplied the PBMCs. General observations from the study: Ophthalmopathy could be told apart from stable hyperthyroidism with a 13 V-J model.

Amplified regions were TCR beta CDR3 sequences from RNA transcripts. With the HTBI primer set, the TCR CDR3 went through a first round of RT-PCR. TCRdb recomputed calls from the multiplex PCR reads with MiXCR, one row per CDR3 protein. The sample lists hundreds of thousands of distinct CDR3 sequences, less than 20% seen once, with less than 55% in the top ten. Specimen: blood. The sequence was collected from a man aged 40-55 years with Graves' ophthalmopathy.

The CDR3 loop is CSARAVAKNIQYF. The CDR3 DNA sequence: TGCAGTGCTAGAGCCGTAGCCAAAAACATTCAGTACTTC. The chain carries TRBV20-1 and TRBJ2-4; D is unclear. V was shortened by 1 base and J by 0 bases, with 4 bases between the two germline ends. The CDR3 is made up of 13 amino acids. CDR1 DFQATT and CDR2 SNEGSKA come from the germline V gene (reference sequence).